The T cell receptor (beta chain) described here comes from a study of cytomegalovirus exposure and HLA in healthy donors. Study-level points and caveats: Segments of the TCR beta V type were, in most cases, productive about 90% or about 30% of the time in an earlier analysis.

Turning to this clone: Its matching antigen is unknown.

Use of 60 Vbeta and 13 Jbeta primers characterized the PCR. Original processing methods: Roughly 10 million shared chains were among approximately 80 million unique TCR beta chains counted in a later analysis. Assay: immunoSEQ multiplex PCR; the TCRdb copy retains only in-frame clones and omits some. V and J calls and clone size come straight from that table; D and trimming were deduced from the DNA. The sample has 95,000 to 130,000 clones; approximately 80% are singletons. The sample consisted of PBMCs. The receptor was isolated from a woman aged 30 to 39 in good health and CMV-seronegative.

The CDR3 coding sequence is TGTGCCAGCAGTGAAGCCCACTCCGGGACAGGGTATGGCTACACCTTC. Protein: CASSEAHSGTGYGYTF. The chain employs TRBV6-1 and TRBJ1-2; 9 bases match TRBD1. Germline V gene sequence: CDR1 MNHNS, CDR2 SASEGT. V lost 0 bases to trimming and J lost 5 bases; unmatched junction nucleotides: 7. The CDR3 totals 16 residues.